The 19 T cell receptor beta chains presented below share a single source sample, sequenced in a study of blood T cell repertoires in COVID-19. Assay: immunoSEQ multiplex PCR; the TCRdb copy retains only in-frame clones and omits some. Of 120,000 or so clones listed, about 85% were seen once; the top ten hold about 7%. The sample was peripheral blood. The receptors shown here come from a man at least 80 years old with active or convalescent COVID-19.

CDR3 bases: TGTGCCACCAGCAGAGAGACGGGACTTCCCACAGATACGCAGTATTTT. Translated, it gives CATSRETGLPTDTQYF. This rearrangement joins TRBV15 to TRBJ2-3; possibly TRBD2 for D (6 bases). Trimming cost V 0 bases and J 2 bases, with 12 bases left between them. This CDR3 is built from 16 residues. Germline V CDR1 and CDR2: LNHNV, YYDKDF (reference sequence).

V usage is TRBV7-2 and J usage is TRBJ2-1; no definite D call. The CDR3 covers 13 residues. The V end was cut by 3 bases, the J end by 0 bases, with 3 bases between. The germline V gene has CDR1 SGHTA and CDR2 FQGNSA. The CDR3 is CASSFSSYNEQFF. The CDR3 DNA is TGTGCCAGCAGCTTTAGCTCCTACAATGAGCAGTTCTTC.

CDR3 DNA: TGTGCCAGCAGCCAAGAGAAAGCCCGGGGGCAGTTCTTC. Amino acid sequence: CASSQEKARGQFF. This chain links TRBV3-1 (or the pseudogene TRBV3-2) with TRBJ2-1, with D possibly being TRBD2 (5 bases). The length of the CDR3 is 13 residues. Trimming pared 0 bases from V and 12 bases from J, leaving 12 bases between. Germline V gene sequence: CDR1 LGHDT, CDR2 YNNKEL (reference sequence).

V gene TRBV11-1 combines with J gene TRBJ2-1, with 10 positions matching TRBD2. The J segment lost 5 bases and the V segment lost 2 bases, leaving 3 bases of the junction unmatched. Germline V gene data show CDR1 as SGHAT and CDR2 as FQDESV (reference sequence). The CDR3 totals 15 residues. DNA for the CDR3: TGTGCCAGCAGCTTAAGTACTAGCGGGGACAATGAGCAGTTCTTC. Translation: CASSLSTSGDNEQFF.

In DNA form, the CDR3 reads TGTGCCAGCAGCCCCGGACTAGCCTCAGATACGCAGTATTTT. As protein: CASSPGLASDTQYF. The chain recombines TRBV11-2 with TRBJ2-3, with 8 bases identical to TRBD2. Germline V gene lookup returns CDR1 SGHAT and CDR2 FQNNGV. This CDR3 comprises 14 residues. Trimming took 5 bases from V and 4 from J; bases not matched to a gene: 5.

CDR3 residues: CASSSLGIWTSTDTQYF. The CDR3 nucleotides read TGTGCCAGCAGTTCCCTAGGGATATGGACTAGCACAGATACGCAGTATTTT. The rearrangement joins TRBV6-2 or TRBV6-3 to TRBJ2-3; TRBD2 might be the D (5 bases). V dropped 4 bases and J dropped 0 bases, with 17 bases sitting between them. This CDR3 contains 17 residues. The germline CDR1 and CDR2 sequences are MNHEY and SVGEGT.

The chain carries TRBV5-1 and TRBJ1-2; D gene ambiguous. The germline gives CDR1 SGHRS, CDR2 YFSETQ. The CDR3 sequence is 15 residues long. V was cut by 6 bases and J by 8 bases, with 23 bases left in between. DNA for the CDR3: TGCGCCAGCAAAATTGACGGACTGGGATATGAGGGCTACACCTTC. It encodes CASKIDGLGYEGYTF.

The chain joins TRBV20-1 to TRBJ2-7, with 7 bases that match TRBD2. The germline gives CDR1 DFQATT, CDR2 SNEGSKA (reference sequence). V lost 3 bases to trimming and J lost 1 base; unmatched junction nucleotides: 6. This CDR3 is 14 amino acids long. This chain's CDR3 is CSASTQRESYEQYF. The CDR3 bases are TGCAGTGCTAGTACTCAGCGGGAATCCTACGAGCAGTACTTC.

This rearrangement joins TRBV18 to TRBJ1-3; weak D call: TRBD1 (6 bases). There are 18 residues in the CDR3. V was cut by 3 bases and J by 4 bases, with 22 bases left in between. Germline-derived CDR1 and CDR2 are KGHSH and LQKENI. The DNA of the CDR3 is TGTGCCAGCTCACCGTTCGCATTTTGGGACAAAGCAGGAAACACCATATATTTT. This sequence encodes CASSPFAFWDKAGNTIYF.

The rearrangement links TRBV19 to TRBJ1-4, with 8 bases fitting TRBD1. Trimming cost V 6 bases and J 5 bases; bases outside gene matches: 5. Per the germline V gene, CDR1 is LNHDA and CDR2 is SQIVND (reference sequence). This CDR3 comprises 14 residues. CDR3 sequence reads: CASRGQGRNEKLFF. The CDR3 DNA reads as TGTGCCAGTAGAGGACAGGGAAGGAATGAAAAACTGTTTTTT.

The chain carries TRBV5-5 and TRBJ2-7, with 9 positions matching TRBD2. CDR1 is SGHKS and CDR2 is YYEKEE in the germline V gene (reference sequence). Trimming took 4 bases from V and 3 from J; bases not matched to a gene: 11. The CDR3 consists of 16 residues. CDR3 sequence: CASSPPGGLAVYEQYF. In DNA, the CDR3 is TGTGCCAGCAGCCCACCTGGGGGACTAGCTGTCTACGAGCAGTACTTC.

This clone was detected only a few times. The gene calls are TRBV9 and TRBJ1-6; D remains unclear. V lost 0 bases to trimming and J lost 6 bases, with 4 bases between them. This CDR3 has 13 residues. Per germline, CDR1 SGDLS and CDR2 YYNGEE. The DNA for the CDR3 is TGTGCCAGCAGCGTAGGAGGTAATTCACCCCTCCACTTT. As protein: CASSVGGNSPLHF.

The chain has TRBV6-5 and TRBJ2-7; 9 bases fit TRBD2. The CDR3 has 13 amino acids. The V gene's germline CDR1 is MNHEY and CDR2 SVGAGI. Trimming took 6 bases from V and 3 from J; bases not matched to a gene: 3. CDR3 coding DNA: TGTGCCAGCAGAGGACTAGCGAACTACGAGCAGTACTTC. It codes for CASRGLANYEQYF.

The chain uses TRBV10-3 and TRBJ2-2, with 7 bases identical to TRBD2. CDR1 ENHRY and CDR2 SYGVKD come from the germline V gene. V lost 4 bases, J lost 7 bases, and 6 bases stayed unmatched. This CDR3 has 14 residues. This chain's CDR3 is CAISGLASGGELFF. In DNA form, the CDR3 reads TGTGCCATCAGTGGACTAGCTTCGGGCGGGGAGCTGTTTTTT.

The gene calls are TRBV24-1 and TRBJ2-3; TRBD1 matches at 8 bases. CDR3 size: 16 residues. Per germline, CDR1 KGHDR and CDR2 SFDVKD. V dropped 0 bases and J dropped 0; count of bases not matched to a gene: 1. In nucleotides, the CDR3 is TGTGCCACCAGTGATTTGGGGACAGGTAGCACAGATACGCAGTATTTT. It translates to CATSDLGTGSTDTQYF.

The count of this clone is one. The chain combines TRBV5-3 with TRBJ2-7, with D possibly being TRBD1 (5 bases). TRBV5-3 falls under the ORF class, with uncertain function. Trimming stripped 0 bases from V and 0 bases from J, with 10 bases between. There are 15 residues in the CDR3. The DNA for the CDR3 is TGTGCCAGAAGCTTGGAGTGGGGCAGCTCCTACGAGCAGTACTTC. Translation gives CARSLEWGSSYEQYF.

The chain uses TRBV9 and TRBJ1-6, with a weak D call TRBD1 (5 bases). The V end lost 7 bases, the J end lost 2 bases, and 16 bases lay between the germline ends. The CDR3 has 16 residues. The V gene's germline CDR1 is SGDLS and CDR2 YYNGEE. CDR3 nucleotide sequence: TGTGCCAGCTCACCAGCTGGGGCAACCTATAATTCACCCCTCCACTTT. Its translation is CASSPAGATYNSPLHF. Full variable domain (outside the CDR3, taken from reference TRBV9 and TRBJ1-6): DSGVTQTPKHLITATGQRVTLRCSPRSGDLSVYWYQQSLDQGLQFLIQYYNGEERAKGNILERFSAQQFPDLHSELNLSSLELGDSALYFCASSPAGATYNSPLHFGNGTRLTVT.

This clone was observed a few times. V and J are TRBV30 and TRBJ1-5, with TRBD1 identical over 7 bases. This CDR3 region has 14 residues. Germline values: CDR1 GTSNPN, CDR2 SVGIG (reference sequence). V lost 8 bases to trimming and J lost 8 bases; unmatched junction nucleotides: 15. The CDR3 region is CAGTPDRTGEPQHF. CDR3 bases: TGTGCCGGCACCCCGGACAGGACCGGGGAGCCCCAGCATTTT.

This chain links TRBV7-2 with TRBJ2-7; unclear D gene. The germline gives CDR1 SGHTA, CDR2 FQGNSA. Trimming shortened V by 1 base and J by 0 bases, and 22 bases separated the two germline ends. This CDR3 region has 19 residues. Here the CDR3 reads CASSLDGPATDRSSYEQYF. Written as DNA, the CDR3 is TGTGCCAGCAGCTTAGACGGCCCGGCCACGGATAGGAGCTCCTACGAGCAGTACTTC.